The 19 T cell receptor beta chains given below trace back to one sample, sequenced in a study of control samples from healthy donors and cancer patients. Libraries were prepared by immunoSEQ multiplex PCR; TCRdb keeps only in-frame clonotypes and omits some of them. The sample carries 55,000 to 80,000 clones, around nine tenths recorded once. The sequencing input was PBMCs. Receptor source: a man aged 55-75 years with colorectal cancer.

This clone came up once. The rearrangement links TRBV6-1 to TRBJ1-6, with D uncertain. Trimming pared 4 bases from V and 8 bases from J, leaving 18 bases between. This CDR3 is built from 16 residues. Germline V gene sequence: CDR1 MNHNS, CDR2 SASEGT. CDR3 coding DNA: TGTGCCAGCAGTGCCCCTTGGGAACAAGGAGATTCACCCCTCCACTTT. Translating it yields CASSAPWEQGDSPLHF.

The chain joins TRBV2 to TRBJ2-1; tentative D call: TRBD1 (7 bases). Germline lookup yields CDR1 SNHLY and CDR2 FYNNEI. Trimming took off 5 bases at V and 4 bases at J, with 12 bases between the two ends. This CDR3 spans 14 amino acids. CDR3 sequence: CASSTQGGYNEQFF. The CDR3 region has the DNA TGTGCCAGCAGTACCCAGGGGGGTTACAATGAGCAGTTCTTC.

The CDR3 coding sequence is TGTGCCAGCGGATTCCCTCCGGGGGCTGGTGAGCAGTTCTTC. Amino acid sequence: CASGFPPGAGEQFF. The V call is TRBV6-5, the J call TRBJ2-1; D may be TRBD1 or TRBD2 (6 bases each). Germline V gene sequence: CDR1 MNHEY, CDR2 SVGAGI. The CDR3 extends over 14 amino acids. V gave up 8 bases and J gave up 9 bases, with 20 bases separating them.

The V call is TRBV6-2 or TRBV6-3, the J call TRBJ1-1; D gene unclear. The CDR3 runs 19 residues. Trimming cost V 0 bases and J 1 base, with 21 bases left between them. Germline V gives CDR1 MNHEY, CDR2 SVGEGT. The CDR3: CASSYSFARHLGSNTEAFF. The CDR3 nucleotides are TGTGCCAGCAGTTACTCTTTCGCCAGACACTTGGGGTCGAACACTGAAGCTTTCTTT.

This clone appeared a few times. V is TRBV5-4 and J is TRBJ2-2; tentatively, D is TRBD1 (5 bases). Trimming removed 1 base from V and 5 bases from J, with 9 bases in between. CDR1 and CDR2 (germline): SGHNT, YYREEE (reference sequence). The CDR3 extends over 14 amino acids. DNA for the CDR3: TGTGCCAGCAGCTTGCAGGGCTCAACCGGGGAGCTGTTTTTT. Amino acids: CASSLQGSTGELFF. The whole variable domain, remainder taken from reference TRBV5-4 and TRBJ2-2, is ETGVTQSPTHLIKTRGQQVTLRCSSQSGHNTVSWYQQALGQGPQFIFQYYREEENGRGNFPPRFSGLQFPNYSSELNVNALELDDSALYLCASSLQGSTGELFFGEGSRLTVL.

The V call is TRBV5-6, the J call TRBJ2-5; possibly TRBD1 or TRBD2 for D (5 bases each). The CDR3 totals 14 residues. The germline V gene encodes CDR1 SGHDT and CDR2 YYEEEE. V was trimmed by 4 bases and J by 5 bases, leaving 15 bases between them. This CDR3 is CASSLGGGVETQYF. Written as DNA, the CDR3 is TGTGCCAGCAGCCTAGGTGGGGGTGTCGAGACCCAGTACTTC.

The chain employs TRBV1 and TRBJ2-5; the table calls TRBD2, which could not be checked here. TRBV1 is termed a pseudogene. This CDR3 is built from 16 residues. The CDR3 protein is CTSSQGKAGGGETQYF. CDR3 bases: TGCACCAGCAGCCAAGGGAAAGCGGGGGGTGGAGAGACCCAGTACTTC.

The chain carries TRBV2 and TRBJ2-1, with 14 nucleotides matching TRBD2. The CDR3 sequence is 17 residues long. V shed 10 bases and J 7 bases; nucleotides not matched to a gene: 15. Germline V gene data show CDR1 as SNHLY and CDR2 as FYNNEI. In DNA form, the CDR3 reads TGTGCCACCCCCGGGGGGACTAGCGGGGGAAGTCGGAATGAGCAGTTCTTC. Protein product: CATPGGTSGGSRNEQFF.

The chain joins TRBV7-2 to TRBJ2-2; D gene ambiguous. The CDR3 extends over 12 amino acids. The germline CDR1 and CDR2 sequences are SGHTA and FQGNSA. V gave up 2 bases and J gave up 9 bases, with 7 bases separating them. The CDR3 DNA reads TGTGCCAGCAGCTTAAGTTTGAGGGAGCTGTTTTTT. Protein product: CASSLSLRELFF.

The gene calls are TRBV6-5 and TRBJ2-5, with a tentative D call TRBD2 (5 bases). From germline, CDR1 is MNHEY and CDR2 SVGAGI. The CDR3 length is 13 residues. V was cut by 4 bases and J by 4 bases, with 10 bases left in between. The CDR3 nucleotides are TGTGCCAGCAGTTCGCCGGGGAGAGAGACCCAGTACTTC. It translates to CASSSPGRETQYF.

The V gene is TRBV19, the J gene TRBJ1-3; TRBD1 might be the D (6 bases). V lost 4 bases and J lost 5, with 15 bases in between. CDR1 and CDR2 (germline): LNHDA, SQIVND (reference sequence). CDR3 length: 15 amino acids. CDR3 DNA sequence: TGTGCCAGTAGTACCGGGGGGCAGGCGAGAAACACCATATATTTT. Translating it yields CASSTGGQARNTIYF.

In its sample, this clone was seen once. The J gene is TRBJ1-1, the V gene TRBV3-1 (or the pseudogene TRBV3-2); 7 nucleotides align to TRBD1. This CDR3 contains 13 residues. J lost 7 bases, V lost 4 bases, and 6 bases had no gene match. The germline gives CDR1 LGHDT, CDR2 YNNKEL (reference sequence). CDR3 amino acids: CASSLQYRGEAFF. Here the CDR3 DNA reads TGTGCCAGCAGCCTACAATACAGGGGTGAAGCTTTCTTT.

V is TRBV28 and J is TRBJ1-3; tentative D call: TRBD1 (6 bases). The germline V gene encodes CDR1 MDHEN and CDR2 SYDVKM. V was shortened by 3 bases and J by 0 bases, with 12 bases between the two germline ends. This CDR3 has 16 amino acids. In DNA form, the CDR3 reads TGTGCCAGCAGTTTGTTGCAGGGGAACTCTGGAAACACCATATATTTT. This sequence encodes CASSLLQGNSGNTIYF.

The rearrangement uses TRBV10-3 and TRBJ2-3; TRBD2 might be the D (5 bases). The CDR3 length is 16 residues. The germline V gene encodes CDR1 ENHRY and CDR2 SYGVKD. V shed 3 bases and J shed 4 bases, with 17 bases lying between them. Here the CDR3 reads CAISDLGAEGADTQYF. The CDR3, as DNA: TGTGCCATCAGTGACTTGGGCGCAGAGGGAGCAGATACGCAGTATTTT.

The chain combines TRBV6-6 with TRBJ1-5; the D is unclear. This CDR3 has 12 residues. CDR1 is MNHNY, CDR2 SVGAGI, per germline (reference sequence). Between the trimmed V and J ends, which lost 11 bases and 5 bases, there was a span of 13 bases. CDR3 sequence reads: CAAARLDQPQHF. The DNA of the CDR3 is TGTGCCGCAGCCAGGCTAGATCAGCCCCAGCATTTT.

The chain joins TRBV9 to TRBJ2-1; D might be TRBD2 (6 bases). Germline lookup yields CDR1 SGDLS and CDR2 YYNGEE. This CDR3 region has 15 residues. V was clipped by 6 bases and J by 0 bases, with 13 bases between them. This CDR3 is CASTPTGSSYNEQFF. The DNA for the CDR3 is TGTGCCAGCACCCCAACCGGGAGCTCCTACAATGAGCAGTTCTTC. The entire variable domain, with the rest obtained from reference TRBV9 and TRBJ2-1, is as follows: DSGVTQTPKHLITATGQRVTLRCSPRSGDLSVYWYQQSLDQGLQFLIQYYNGEERAKGNILERFSAQQFPDLHSELNLSSLELGDSALYFCASTPTGSSYNEQFFGPGTRLTVL.

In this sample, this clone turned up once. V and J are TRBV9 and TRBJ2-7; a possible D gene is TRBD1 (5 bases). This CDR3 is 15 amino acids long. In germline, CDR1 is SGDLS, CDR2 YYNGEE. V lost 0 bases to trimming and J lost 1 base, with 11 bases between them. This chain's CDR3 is CASSVGGLSSYEQYF. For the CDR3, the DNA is TGTGCCAGCAGCGTAGGGGGCCTCTCTTCCTACGAGCAGTACTTC.

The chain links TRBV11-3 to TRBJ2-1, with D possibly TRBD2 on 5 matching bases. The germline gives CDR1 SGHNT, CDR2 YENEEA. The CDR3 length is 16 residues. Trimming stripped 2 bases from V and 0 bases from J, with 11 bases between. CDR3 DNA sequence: TGTGCCAGCAGCTTAAGTGGAGGCGGCTCCTACAATGAGCAGTTCTTC. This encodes CASSLSGGGSYNEQFF.

This chain's CDR3 is CASSNPEVGVEQFF. The CDR3 bases are TGTGCCAGCAGTAACCCCGAGGTGGGGGTTGAGCAGTTCTTC. The V and J genes are TRBV25-1 and TRBJ2-1; D may be TRBD1 or TRBD2 (5 bases each). Trimming took off 5 bases at V and 9 bases at J, with 17 bases between the two ends. The germline V gene encodes CDR1 MGHDK and CDR2 SYGVNS. The CDR3 extends over 14 amino acids. The full variable domain, completed using reference TRBV25-1 and TRBJ2-1, is EADIYQTPRYLVIGTGKKITLECSQTMGHDKMYWYQQDPGMELHLIHYSYGVNSTEKGDLSSESTVSRIRTEHFPLTLESARPSHTSQYLCASSNPEVGVEQFFGPGTRLTVL.